This TCR beta chain was obtained from a study of chemoradiotherapy in HPV16-positive cancers. Libraries were prepared by immunoSEQ multiplex PCR; TCRdb keeps only in-frame clonotypes and omits some of them. Among about 11,000 clones listed, 65% to 80% were seen once. CDR1 LNHDA and CDR2 SQIVND come from the germline V gene (reference sequence). The CDR3 runs to 16 residues. V was trimmed by 5 bases and J by 1 base, leaving 18 bases between them. Concerning this clone: Its antigen is still unknown.

Overall study findings and caveats: HPV-responsive T-cell expansion during chemoradiotherapy was linked to improved recurrence-free survival in HPV16-positive patients.

The V call is TRBV19, the J call TRBJ2-7; TRBD2 might be the D (6 bases). This receptor was identified in a human donor with HPV-associated anogenital cancer. The sample was gathered from a patient who underwent chemoradiotherapy. The CDR3 bases are TGTGCCAGTAGTGAAGCTAGCGTGAAGGGGTCCTACGAGCAGTACTTC. Its translation: CASSEASVKGSYEQYF.